This TCR beta chain comes out of a study of beta chain features in type 1 diabetes. As for the study in general: Healthy donors and patients had similar age, gender and cell yields.

Stem cell-like memory, regulatory, central memory and naive CD4+ cells were sorted via CD45RO/CCR7/CD25/CD127/CD95/CD27. Findings and limits, study-wide: In these data, an HLA type influence on TCRB rearrangement remained unresolved. There were fewer insertions and more deletions at the VDJ junctions of type 1 diabetes patients. In all four CD4+ subsets, TCRB CDR3 length was significantly, moderately reduced in type 1 diabetes.

With respect to this clone: Its antigen is unknown.

All of the isolated RNA was reverse transcribed, so expressed TCRB transcripts were sequenced. Clones were read by immunoSEQ multiplex PCR, and TCRdb kept only the in-frame ones, dropping some. This table has roughly 24,000 clones, under 60% appearing once. The CDR3 covers 14 residues. The V gene lost 1 base and the J gene lost 1 base, with 6 bases spanning the gap. Germline V gives CDR1 SEHNR, CDR2 FQNEAQ (reference sequence). The sequenced sample was stem cell memory CD4+ T cells from blood. The chain has TRBV7-9 and TRBJ2-3, with D possibly TRBD1 on 5 matching bases. The clonotype originates from a young man with type 1 diabetes. The chain's CDR3 is CASSLGQRTDTQYF. CDR3 in DNA: TGTGCCAGCAGCTTAGGACAGCGCACAGATACGCAGTATTTT.